This entry lists 21 T cell receptor beta chains sequenced from one sample in a study of blood T cell repertoires in COVID-19. Measured with immunoSEQ multiplex PCR; TCRdb has only the in-frame clones, and not every one. This table has about 270,000 clones, more than 75% appearing once. Sequenced input: PBMCs or T cells enriched from blood (not recorded which). The receptors here all came from a woman in her sixties in a cohort exposed to, infected with or recovered from COVID-19 (not recorded which).

The V and J genes are TRBV5-4 and TRBJ2-7; 9 bases line up with TRBD2. Germline lookup yields CDR1 SGHNT and CDR2 YYREEE (reference sequence). V trimming: 0 bases; J trimming: 4 bases; junction bases outside the gene matches: 8. This CDR3 has 16 amino acids. CDR3 residues: CASSLGGSGGVYEQYF. DNA for the CDR3: TGTGCCAGCAGCTTGGGAGGTAGCGGGGGAGTTTACGAGCAGTACTTC.

The V gene is TRBV21-1, the J gene TRBJ1-1; the D call TRBD1 from the table was never checked on the DNA. TRBV21-1 corresponds to a pseudogene. CDR3 size: 18 residues. CDR3 amino acids: CASSKVWDRGRRDTEAFF. CDR3 DNA sequence: TGTGCCAGCAGCAAAGTCTGGGACAGGGGGCGAAGGGACACTGAAGCTTTCTTT.

Only one count was recorded for this clone. This chain links TRBV19 with TRBJ2-1; a possible D gene is TRBD2 (6 bases). CDR3 length: 16 residues. Trimming pared 1 base from V and 4 bases from J, leaving 14 bases between. Per germline, CDR1 LNHDA and CDR2 SQIVND (reference sequence). The CDR3 DNA is TGTGCCAGTAGTATAGTTCCGGGAGTGGGGTACAATGAGCAGTTCTTC. Its protein product is CASSIVPGVGYNEQFF.

The chain combines TRBV28 with TRBJ2-5, with 8 bases lining up with TRBD2. Germline V CDR1 and CDR2: MDHEN, SYDVKM. The CDR3 runs to 15 residues. With 5 bases clipped from V and 5 bases from J, the junction kept 10 bases outside the gene matches. Here the CDR3 reads CASSPSAGGGETQYF. In nucleotides, the CDR3 is TGTGCCAGCAGTCCATCCGCGGGGGGCGGGGAGACCCAGTACTTC. The entire variable domain, with the rest obtained from reference TRBV28 and TRBJ2-5, is as follows: DVKVTQSSRYLVKRTGEKVFLECVQDMDHENMFWYRQDPGLGLRLIYFSYDVKMKEKGDIPEGYSVSREKKERFSLILESASTNQTSMYLCASSPSAGGGETQYFGPGTRLLVL.

Details on this clone: A read error may produce the germline difference seen at one junction end. The J gene is TRBJ2-1, the V gene TRBV13, with D possibly being TRBD2 (5 bases). Germline V gives CDR1 PRHDT, CDR2 FYEKMQ (reference sequence). The length of the CDR3 is 15 residues. The CDR3 nucleotides read TGTGCCAGCCCCCTGCGGGTAAGCTCCTACAATAAGCAGTTCTTC. This translates into CASPLRVSSYNKQFF. Full variable domain (missing parts from reference TRBV13 and TRBJ2-1): AAGVIQSPRHLIKEKRETATLKCYPIPRHDTVYWYQQGPGQDPQFLISFYEKMQSDKGSIPDRFSAQQFSDYHSELNMSSLELGDSALYFCASPLRVSSYNKQFFGPGTRLTVL.

The chain carries TRBV18 and TRBJ2-5; TRBD1 agrees at 7 bases. CDR3 length: 17 residues. The J segment lost 1 base and the V segment lost 4 bases, leaving 12 bases of the junction unmatched. From germline, CDR1 is KGHSH and CDR2 LQKENI. The CDR3 sequence is CASSHLPPTGVQETQYF. The CDR3 coding sequence is TGTGCCAGCTCACACCTACCTCCTACAGGGGTCCAAGAGACCCAGTACTTC.

J is TRBJ2-5 and V is TRBV10-1, with 14 positions matching TRBD2. The CDR3 runs 18 residues. The V and J ends lost 3 bases and 3 bases, in that order; junction bases with no gene match: 9. Germline V gene sequence: CDR1 WNHNN, CDR2 SYGVQD (reference sequence). The CDR3 region is CASSDPPGTSGREETQYF. For the CDR3, the DNA is TGCGCCAGCAGTGACCCCCCCGGGACTAGCGGGAGAGAAGAGACCCAGTACTTC.

Here the CDR3 reads CASSGALGRQQQETQYF. CDR3 bases: TGTGCCAGCAGTGGAGCGCTAGGTCGGCAGCAGCAAGAGACCCAGTACTTC. The rearrangement links TRBV2 to TRBJ2-5, with D hard to call. CDR1 is SNHLY, CDR2 FYNNEI, per germline. The CDR3 spans 17 residues. Trimming pared 4 bases from V and 2 bases from J, leaving 20 bases between.

This chain joins TRBV29-1 and TRBJ2-1; no firm D call. This CDR3 has 10 residues. Germline CDR1 and CDR2: SQVTM and ANQGSEA. V lost 7 bases, J lost 5 bases, and 6 bases lay in between. CDR3 protein: CSGTNNEQFF. CDR3 bases: TGCAGCGGTACTAACAATGAGCAGTTCTTC.

The chain has TRBV24-1 and TRBJ2-2, with TRBD1 identical over 7 bases. This CDR3 spans 16 amino acids. Per germline, CDR1 KGHDR and CDR2 SFDVKD. Trimming cost V 1 base and J 4 bases; bases outside gene matches: 5. The CDR3 region has the DNA TGTGCCACCAGTGATTTCGGGGACAGACTCACCGGGGAGCTGTTTTTT. The encoded protein is CATSDFGDRLTGELFF.

The chain employs TRBV5-8 and TRBJ2-3; 7 bases line up with TRBD2. Looked up from germline, CDR1 is SGHTS and CDR2 is YDEGEE. This CDR3 has 17 amino acids. V was clipped by 0 bases and J by 2 bases; unmatched bases: 9. The chain's CDR3 is CASSLVPGRLSTDTQYF. The CDR3 bases are TGTGCCAGCAGCTTGGTGCCCGGGAGGTTGTCCACAGATACGCAGTATTTT.

The chain is built from TRBV14 and TRBJ2-7; TRBD1 matches 10 bases. The CDR3 covers 12 residues. V dropped 4 bases and J dropped 8; count of bases not matched to a gene: 2. Germline-derived CDR1 and CDR2 are SGHDN and FVKESK. This CDR3 is CASSLGQGKQYF. The CDR3 DNA is TGTGCCAGCAGCCTGGGACAGGGGAAGCAGTACTTC.

The CDR3: CASSPKAGGPEDTQYF. The CDR3 DNA reads TGTGCCAGCTCACCAAAAGCGGGAGGGCCCGAAGATACGCAGTATTTT. The J gene is TRBJ2-3, the V gene TRBV18, with 10 bases that match TRBD2. The CDR3 is made up of 16 amino acids. CDR1 and CDR2 from the germline V gene are KGHSH and LQKENI. Trimming took 2 bases from V and 5 from J; bases not matched to a gene: 7.

This clone has just one count. The sample contains more than one DNA sequence encoding this CDR3. This chain joins TRBV18 and TRBJ2-1; D gene uncertain. V lost 2 bases and J 2 bases, leaving 4 bases between the germline ends. CDR1 KGHSH and CDR2 LQKENI come from the germline V gene. The CDR3 runs 13 residues. As DNA, the CDR3 is TGTGCCAGCTCACCATCTCCCTACAATGAGCAGTTCTTC. As protein: CASSPSPYNEQFF.

The J gene is TRBJ1-4, the V gene TRBV5-1; 7 nucleotides line up with TRBD1. The V gene's germline CDR1 is SGHRS and CDR2 YFSETQ. V shed 6 bases, J shed 0 bases, and the junction held 8 bases outside the gene matches. The CDR3 has 16 residues. For the CDR3, the DNA is TGCGCCAGCACAAGGACAGGCACAGCAACTAATGAAAAACTGTTTTTT. Residues: CASTRTGTATNEKLFF.

This clone was picked up one time. Other DNA sequences in the same sample also yield this CDR3. The rearrangement uses TRBV7-3 and TRBJ1-6; 10 bases map to TRBD1. Germline V gives CDR1 SGHTA, CDR2 FQGTGA. The CDR3 spans 15 residues. J was trimmed by 6 bases and V by 3 bases; bases with no gene match: 2. CDR3 sequence: CASSLDRGFNSPLHF. As DNA, the CDR3 is TGTGCCAGCAGCTTGGACAGGGGGTTTAATTCACCCCTCCACTTT.

The V call is TRBV30, the J call TRBJ1-2; D might be TRBD1 (5 bases). This CDR3 comprises 13 residues. Germline loops: CDR1 GTSNPN, CDR2 SVGIG (reference sequence). Between the trimmed V and J ends, which lost 0 bases and 7 bases, there was a span of 12 bases. The CDR3 is CAWSVGQGAGYTF. Written as DNA, the CDR3 is TGTGCCTGGAGTGTAGGGCAGGGTGCTGGCTACACCTTC.

The chain couples TRBV30 to TRBJ2-3; D gene uncertain. Germline V CDR1 and CDR2: GTSNPN, SVGIG (reference sequence). The CDR3 consists of 15 residues. The V end was cut by 4 bases, the J end by 0 bases, with 14 bases between. CDR3 amino acids: CAWKVRIFSTDTQYF. The CDR3 bases are TGTGCCTGGAAGGTCAGGATTTTCAGCACAGATACGCAGTATTTT.

This chain connects TRBV5-1 to TRBJ2-2; 9 bases line up with TRBD1. CDR1 SGHRS and CDR2 YFSETQ come from the germline V gene. Losses at the gene ends were 0 bases for V and 5 bases for J; bases not matched to a gene: 8. The CDR3 runs to 17 residues. For the CDR3, the DNA is TGCGCCAGCAGCTTGGCCCCGGGACAGGGACGGACCGGGGAGCTGTTTTTT. It translates to CASSLAPGQGRTGELFF. Supplemented by reference TRBV5-1 and TRBJ2-2, the full variable domain reads KAGVTQTPRYLIKTRGQQVTLSCSPISGHRSVSWYQQTPGQGLQFLFEYFSETQRNKGNFPGRFSGRQFSNSRSEMNVSTLELGDSALYLCASSLAPGQGRTGELFFGEGSRLTVL.

Details on this clone: Other nucleotide sequences from this sample produce the same CDR3. This chain connects TRBV7-2 to TRBJ1-1; 7 nucleotides line up with TRBD1. The CDR3 sequence is 15 residues long. V lost 5 bases, J lost 0 bases, and 6 bases stayed unmatched. Germline V gene sequence: CDR1 SGHTA, CDR2 FQGNSA. CDR3 bases: TGTGCCAGCAGCCCTCGACAGGGACTGAACACTGAAGCTTTCTTT. Translating it yields CASSPRQGLNTEAFF.

V gene TRBV6-1 combines with J gene TRBJ2-5, with D maybe TRBD1 (6 bases). From germline, CDR1 is MNHNS and CDR2 SASEGT. Between the trimmed V and J ends, which lost 3 bases and 1 base, there was a span of 15 bases. The length of the CDR3 is 16 residues. This chain's CDR3 is CASSDLWTDPQETQYF. CDR3 bases: TGTGCCAGCAGTGATCTTTGGACAGACCCCCAAGAGACCCAGTACTTC.